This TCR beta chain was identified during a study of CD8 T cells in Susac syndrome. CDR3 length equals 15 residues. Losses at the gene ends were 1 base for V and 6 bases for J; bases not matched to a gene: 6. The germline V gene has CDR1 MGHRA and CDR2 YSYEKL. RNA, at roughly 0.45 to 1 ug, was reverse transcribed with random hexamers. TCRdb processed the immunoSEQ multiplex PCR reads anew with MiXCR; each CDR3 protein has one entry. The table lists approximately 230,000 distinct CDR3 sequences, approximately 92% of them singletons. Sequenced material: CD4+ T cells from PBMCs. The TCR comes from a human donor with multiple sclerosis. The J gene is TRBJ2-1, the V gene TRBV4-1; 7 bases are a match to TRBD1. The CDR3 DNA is TGCGCCAGCAGCCAAGGCGAGGGGGCTGGCAATGAGCAGTTCTTC. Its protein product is CASSQGEGAGNEQFF.